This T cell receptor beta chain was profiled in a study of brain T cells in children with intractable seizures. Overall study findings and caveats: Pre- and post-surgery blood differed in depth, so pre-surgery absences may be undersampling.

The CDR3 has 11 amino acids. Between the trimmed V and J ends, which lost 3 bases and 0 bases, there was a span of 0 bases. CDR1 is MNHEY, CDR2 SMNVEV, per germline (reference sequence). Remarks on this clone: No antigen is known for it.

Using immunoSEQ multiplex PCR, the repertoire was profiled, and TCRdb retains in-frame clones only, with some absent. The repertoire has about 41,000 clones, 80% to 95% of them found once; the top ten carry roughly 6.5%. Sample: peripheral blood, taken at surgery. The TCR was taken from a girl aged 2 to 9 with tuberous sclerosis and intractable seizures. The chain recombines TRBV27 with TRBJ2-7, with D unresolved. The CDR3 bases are TGTGCCAGCAGTTTCTCCTACGAGCAGTACTTC. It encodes CASSFSYEQYF.